The next 17 T cell receptor beta chains were all read from a single sample in a study of blood T cell repertoires in COVID-19. Sequenced by immunoSEQ multiplex PCR; TCRdb stores in-frame clones only, minus some. The table has 65,000 to 85,000 clones, 79% seen once; the top ten hold around 5.8%. The material sequenced was peripheral blood. The receptors stem from a woman older than 75 with active or convalescent COVID-19.

V usage is TRBV7-9 and J usage is TRBJ2-3; 7 positions match TRBD1. The CDR3 is 16 residues long. J was trimmed by 4 bases and V by 5 bases; bases with no gene match: 12. Looked up from germline, CDR1 is SEHNR and CDR2 is FQNEAQ (reference sequence). CDR3 sequence: CASSPPGQNLADTQYF. For the CDR3, the DNA is TGTGCCAGCAGCCCCCCGGGACAGAATTTGGCAGATACGCAGTATTTT.

The V gene is TRBV29-1, the J gene TRBJ2-3, with 9 bases aligning to TRBD2. Germline CDR1 and CDR2: SQVTM and ANQGSEA. V lost 1 base and J lost 2; bases outside the gene matches: 4. The CDR3 sequence is 15 residues long. Here the CDR3 reads CSVEGGGRATDTQYF. The CDR3 DNA sequence: TGCAGCGTTGAAGGTGGCGGGAGGGCCACAGATACGCAGTATTTT.

The rearrangement joins TRBV6-2 or TRBV6-3 to TRBJ1-5; 10 bases map to TRBD1. Germline V CDR1 and CDR2: MNHEY, SVGEGT. CDR3 length equals 19 residues. V trimming: 4 bases; J trimming: 8 bases; junction bases outside the gene matches: 20. The CDR3 loop reads CASSSRPTPGQGYIKPQHF. The CDR3 DNA is TGTGCCAGCAGTTCTCGACCTACGCCGGGACAGGGGTACATAAAGCCCCAGCATTTT.

This clone appeared a single time. The CDR3 loop reads CASSYWTDYGYTF. Written as DNA, the CDR3 is TGTGCCAGCAGCTATTGGACAGACTATGGCTACACCTTC. The V gene is TRBV5-6, the J gene TRBJ1-2, with a weak D call TRBD1 (6 bases). The CDR3 runs 13 residues. The germline V gene has CDR1 SGHDT and CDR2 YYEEEE. V lost 3 bases to trimming and J lost 3 bases, with 9 bases between them.

CDR3 in DNA: TGTGCCAGCAGCGTAGCAAATACGCAGTATTTT. This encodes CASSVANTQYF. The rearrangement uses TRBV9 and TRBJ2-3; no clear D gene. This CDR3 is built from 11 residues. Trimming removed 0 bases from V and 7 bases from J, with 3 bases in between. Germline V gene lookup returns CDR1 SGDLS and CDR2 YYNGEE.

The V gene is TRBV28, the J gene TRBJ1-3; a possible D gene is TRBD1 (5 bases). This CDR3 region has 13 residues. CDR1 is MDHEN and CDR2 is SYDVKM in the germline V gene. Trimming removed 8 bases at V and 4 bases at J, with 12 bases between. The CDR3 region is CASGVGLGNTIYF. Here the CDR3 DNA reads TGTGCCAGCGGGGTGGGACTCGGAAACACCATATATTTT.

This clone was counted between two and nine times. This chain connects TRBV7-2 to TRBJ1-6, with 8 bases aligning to TRBD1. Germline CDR1 is SGHTA and CDR2 is FQGNSA. J was trimmed by 14 bases and V by 4 bases; bases with no gene match: 16. CDR3 length: 16 residues. CDR3 nucleotides: TGTGCCAGCAGCTCGGGACAGGTGCCCTTAGGGGGGTCCCTCCACTTT. This sequence encodes CASSSGQVPLGGSLHF.

J is TRBJ2-1 and V is TRBV7-2, with a possible D match to TRBD2 (5 bases). V gave up 1 base and J gave up 12 bases, with 19 bases separating them. This CDR3 has 15 amino acids. Looked up from germline, CDR1 is SGHTA and CDR2 is FQGNSA. The CDR3 region has the DNA TGTGCCAGCAGCTTAGTCGCCTCCTCGGGGAGTACGCAGTTCTTC. This translates into CASSLVASSGSTQFF.

The chain has TRBV2 and TRBJ2-7; D might be TRBD1 (6 bases). V was trimmed by 7 bases and J by 0 bases, leaving 7 bases between them. Per the germline V gene, CDR1 is SNHLY and CDR2 is FYNNEI. This CDR3 contains 12 residues. The CDR3 DNA is TGTGCCAGCATAGGGGGCTCCTACGAGCAGTACTTC. Protein: CASIGGSYEQYF.

The genes are TRBV25-1 and TRBJ1-2; a weak D match, TRBD1 (5 bases). The CDR3 is 13 amino acids. Germline CDR1 and CDR2: MGHDK and SYGVNS. V lost 2 bases, J lost 2 bases, and 6 bases lay in between. The CDR3 sequence: CASSEQGNYGYTF. DNA for the CDR3: TGTGCCAGCAGTGAACAGGGAAACTATGGCTACACCTTC.

The rearrangement joins TRBV4-3 to TRBJ2-5, with 8 positions matching TRBD1. The CDR3 length is 15 residues. V was pared by 0 bases and J by 4 bases, with 4 bases of the junction left unmatched. CDR1 and CDR2 (germline): LGHNA, YSLEER. CDR3 DNA: TGCGCCAGCAGCCAAGACTGGGACAGGATAGAGACCCAGTACTTC. Amino acid sequence: CASSQDWDRIETQYF.

The chain is built from TRBV18 and TRBJ1-2, with D perhaps matching TRBD1 (6 bases). Trimming took off 4 bases at V and 0 bases at J, with 12 bases between the two ends. The CDR3 has 15 residues. From germline, CDR1 is KGHSH and CDR2 LQKENI. The CDR3 is CASSLDSGANYGYTF. The CDR3 DNA reads as TGTGCCAGCTCACTCGATTCAGGGGCTAACTATGGCTACACCTTC. Full variable domain (missing parts from reference TRBV18 and TRBJ1-2): NAGVMQNPRHLVRRRGQEARLRCSPMKGHSHVYWYRQLPEEGLKFMVYLQKENIIDESGMPKERFSAEFPKEGPSILRIQQVVRGDSAAYFCASSLDSGANYGYTFGSGTRLTVV.

The rearrangement uses TRBV7-9 and TRBJ1-2; possibly TRBD1 for D (5 bases). The CDR3 loop spans 15 amino acids. Trimming pared 2 bases from V and 7 bases from J, leaving 17 bases between. Germline CDR1 and CDR2: SEHNR and FQNEAQ (reference sequence). CDR3: CASSLISGGVGGYTF. The DNA for the CDR3 is TGTGCCAGCAGCTTAATTTCCGGGGGAGTGGGTGGCTACACCTTC.

This clone was found once. This chain joins TRBV27 and TRBJ1-5; unclear D gene. Trimming took off 0 bases at V and 0 bases at J, with 9 bases between the two ends. The CDR3 covers 16 residues. The germline V gene has CDR1 MNHEY and CDR2 SMNVEV (reference sequence). CDR3 amino acids: CASSLSGSYSNQPQHF. The CDR3 bases are TGTGCCAGCAGTTTATCGGGCAGCTATAGCAATCAGCCCCAGCATTTT.

The rearrangement uses TRBV19 and TRBJ2-1, with 8 positions matching TRBD2. This CDR3 region has 16 residues. CDR1 and CDR2 (germline): LNHDA, SQIVND (reference sequence). The V and J ends lost 5 bases and 4 bases, in that order; junction bases with no gene match: 10. Here the CDR3 DNA reads TGTGCCAGTAGTGACCCGAGCGGGGGAACTTACAATGAGCAGTTCTTC. Encoded protein: CASSDPSGGTYNEQFF.

This rearrangement joins TRBV10-2 to TRBJ2-7; 12 nucleotides match TRBD2. This CDR3 contains 15 residues. The germline V gene has CDR1 WSHSY and CDR2 SAAADI. Trimming at V came to 0 bases and at J to 4 bases, leaving 1 base not matched to a gene. DNA of the CDR3: TGCGCCAGCAGTGAGTCGACTAGCGGGAGTTACGAGCAGTACTTC. Amino acid sequence: CASSESTSGSYEQYF.

The chain links TRBV7-8 to TRBJ1-1, with 7 bases matching TRBD1. The CDR3 contains 14 residues. The trim removed 1 base at V and 9 bases at J, leaving 8 bases unmatched. Germline V CDR1 and CDR2: SGHVS, FQNEAQ. The CDR3 DNA sequence: TGTGCCAGCAGCTTAGTCCCCCAGGGGGTGCAAGCTTTCTTT. This encodes CASSLVPQGVQAFF.